Each of the 6 T cell receptor beta chains below was sequenced from the same sample in a study of T cell responses to AZD1222 COVID-19 vaccine. The protocol was immunoSEQ multiplex PCR, while the TCRdb copy is restricted to in-frame clones and leaves out a portion. The data contain some 120,000 clones, approximately 90% of them singletons. Sequenced here: peripheral blood, sampled on day 0 of AZD1222 vaccination. The receptors derive from an adult in good health.

This chain connects TRBV5-4 to TRBJ2-1; D remains unclear. Germline values: CDR1 SGHNT, CDR2 YYREEE (reference sequence). The CDR3 loop spans 15 amino acids. V lost 6 bases, J lost 5 bases, and 18 bases lay in between. The CDR3 protein is CASTSTVGKNNEQFF. The CDR3 nucleotides are TGTGCCAGCACCTCAACCGTGGGAAAGAACAATGAGCAGTTCTTC.

The chain links TRBV3-1 (or the pseudogene TRBV3-2) to TRBJ2-7; D unresolved. V lost 4 bases and J lost 1, with 5 bases in between. CDR3 size: 12 residues. CDR1 is LGHDT and CDR2 is YNNKEL in the germline V gene (reference sequence). The CDR3: CASSPRSYEQYF. CDR3 nucleotide sequence: TGTGCCAGCAGCCCCAGGTCCTACGAGCAGTACTTC.

This rearrangement joins TRBV7-8 to TRBJ1-5; TRBD1 is a possible D gene (5 bases). Trimming pared 8 bases from V and 0 bases from J, leaving 20 bases between. Germline V gives CDR1 SGHVS, CDR2 FQNEAQ. There are 17 residues in the CDR3. The CDR3 spells CASSPGTNSYSNQPQHF. The CDR3 DNA sequence: TGTGCCAGCTCCCCAGGGACCAATTCTTATAGCAATCAGCCCCAGCATTTT.

The V call is TRBV15, the J call TRBJ2-2; D may be TRBD1 (5 bases). The ends were cut back, 0 bases at V and 6 bases at J, with 11 bases in the middle. This CDR3 contains 15 residues. Germline CDR1 is LNHNV and CDR2 is YYDKDF (reference sequence). CDR3 nucleotide sequence: TGTGCCACCAGCAGAGACAGGGCTCCAGCCGGGGAGCTGTTTTTT. It translates to CATSRDRAPAGELFF.

The chain joins TRBV25-1 to TRBJ1-4, with TRBD1 identical over 9 bases. Germline V lookup: CDR1 MGHDK, CDR2 SYGVNS. The junction had 6 bases not matched to a gene; V was cut back by 2 bases and J by 8 bases. This CDR3 comprises 15 residues. As DNA, the CDR3 is TGTGCCAGCAGTGAAAACAGGGGGCGGATAGAAAAACTGTTTTTT. Protein sequence: CASSENRGRIEKLFF.

The chain joins TRBV5-6 to TRBJ1-1; 9 bases map to TRBD1. The ends lost 2 bases at V and 6 bases at J; junction bases unmatched: 8. The length of the CDR3 is 15 residues. Germline assignment: CDR1 SGHDT and CDR2 YYEEEE. The CDR3 DNA follows: TGTGCCAGCAGCTTATTAAACAGGGGGCATGCTGAAGCTTTCTTT. It is translated as CASSLLNRGHAEAFF.